Detailed here is one TCR beta chain. CDR1 is LGHDT, CDR2 YNNKEL, per germline (reference sequence). This CDR3 is 13 amino acids long. Between the trimmed V and J ends, which lost 3 bases and 7 bases, there was a span of 13 bases. This specimen comes from a study of CD8 T cells in Susac syndrome. With random hexamers, roughly 0.45 to 1 ug RNA was reverse transcribed. The method of amplification for TCR beta CDR3 was immunoSEQ multiplex PCR, covering 54 Vbeta and 13 Jbeta. TCRdb ran MiXCR on the immunoSEQ multiplex PCR reads and lists one entry per CDR3 protein. Of 100,000 or so distinct CDR3 sequences in the sample, roughly 96% were seen once.

Input material: CD8+ T cells from PBMCs. The genes are TRBV3-1 and TRBJ2-7, with D tentatively TRBD1 or TRBD2 (6 bases each). This clonotype originated in a human donor with Susac syndrome. CDR3 DNA sequence: TGTGCCAGCAGCCATGGAGGGACATTTGAGCAGTACTTC. Translation gives CASSHGGTFEQYF.